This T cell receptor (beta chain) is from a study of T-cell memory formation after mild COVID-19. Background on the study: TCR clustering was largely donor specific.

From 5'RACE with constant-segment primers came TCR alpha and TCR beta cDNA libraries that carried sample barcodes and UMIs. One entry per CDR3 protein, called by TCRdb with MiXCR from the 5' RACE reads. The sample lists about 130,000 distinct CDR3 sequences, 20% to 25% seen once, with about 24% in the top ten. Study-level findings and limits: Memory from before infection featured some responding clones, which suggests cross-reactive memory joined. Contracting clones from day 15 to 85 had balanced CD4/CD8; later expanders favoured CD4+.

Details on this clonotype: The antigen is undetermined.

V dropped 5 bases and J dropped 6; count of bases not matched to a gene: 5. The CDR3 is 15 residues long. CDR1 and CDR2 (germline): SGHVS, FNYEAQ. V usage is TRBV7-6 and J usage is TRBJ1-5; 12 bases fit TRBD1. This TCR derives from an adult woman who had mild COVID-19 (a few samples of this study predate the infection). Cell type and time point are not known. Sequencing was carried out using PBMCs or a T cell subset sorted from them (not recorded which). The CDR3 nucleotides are TGTGCCAGCAGCGCCGGGACAGGGGGCTTTCAGCCCCAGCATTTT. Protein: CASSAGTGGFQPQHF.